This TCR beta chain came from a study of cytomegalovirus exposure and HLA in healthy donors. The PCR employed 60 Vbeta primers together with 13 Jbeta primers. Repertoires were generated with immunoSEQ multiplex PCR, while TCRdb's copy carries only in-frame clones and drops some. Found here are about 140,000 clones; the top ten clones hold about 0.96%. Healthy bone marrow donors made up the donors. In germline, CDR1 is MDHEN, CDR2 SYDVKM. Between the trimmed V and J ends, which lost 10 bases and 1 base, there was a span of 13 bases. The CDR3 is 13 amino acids. This TCR came from a male donor in good health and CMV-seronegative. Sequenced material: PBMCs. V and J are TRBV28 and TRBJ1-1; D not certain. CDR3 nucleotide sequence: TGTGCCATCCTCCTAGCGGGGAACACTGAAGCTTTCTTT. It is translated as CAILLAGNTEAFF.